Below are 25 T cell receptor beta chains sequenced from a single sample in a study of OX40 agonist ivuxolimab in advanced cancers. Sequenced by immunoSEQ multiplex PCR; TCRdb stores in-frame clones only, minus some. The sample lists about 93,000 clones, 89% occurring once. Sequencing was performed on CD4+ or CD8+ T cells sorted from blood, taken in a trial of the OX40 agonist ivuxolimab. These TCRs come from an adult with an advanced solid tumor such as melanoma, head and neck, liver or kidney cancer.

The chain links TRBV6-1 to TRBJ1-5; D is undetermined. This CDR3 spans 15 amino acids. Germline V gene data show CDR1 as MNHNS and CDR2 as SASEGT. V gave up 5 bases and J gave up 7 bases, with 18 bases separating them. CDR3 region: CASSQGRGWEQPQHF. As DNA, the CDR3 is TGTGCCAGCAGTCAAGGAAGAGGCTGGGAGCAGCCCCAGCATTTT.

This chain uses TRBV6-1 with TRBJ2-7; D perhaps matches TRBD1 (6 bases). Germline CDR1 MNHNS, CDR2 SASEGT. The CDR3 contains 16 residues. Trimming pared 1 base from V and 2 bases from J, leaving 15 bases between. The chain's CDR3 is CASSEVRGLRTYEQYF. Written as DNA, the CDR3 is TGTGCCAGCAGTGAAGTCAGGGGATTGAGGACCTACGAGCAGTACTTC.

This sequence joins TRBV12-5 and TRBJ2-7; 8 bases agree with TRBD1. The CDR3 loop spans 14 amino acids. CDR1 is LGHNT, CDR2 FRNRAP, per germline. The V gene end was trimmed by 2 bases and the J gene end by 4 bases; junction bases not matched to a gene: 4. CDR3 residues: CASGLTGGMYEQYF. The CDR3 DNA reads TGTGCTAGTGGTTTGACAGGGGGAATGTACGAGCAGTACTTC.

V and J are TRBV27 and TRBJ2-7; unclear D gene. Trimming took 3 bases from V and 2 from J, leaving 8 bases between them. The CDR3 is 13 residues long. Germline CDR1 is MNHEY and CDR2 is SMNVEV (reference sequence). The CDR3 coding sequence is TGTGCCAGCAGTTTCTCCGCAGCCTACGAGCAGTACTTC. It translates to CASSFSAAYEQYF.

In regard to this clone: This specimen includes other DNA sequences encoding the same CDR3. CDR3 nucleotides: TGCGCCAGCAGCCCAGGGACAGTCAACACCGGGGAGCTGTTTTTT. As protein: CASSPGTVNTGELFF. The rearrangement uses TRBV5-1 and TRBJ2-2; 7 bases are a match to TRBD1. Germline V lookup: CDR1 SGHRS, CDR2 YFSETQ. With 4 bases clipped from V and 2 bases from J, the junction kept 5 bases outside the gene matches. The CDR3 is made up of 15 amino acids.

The chain joins TRBV29-1 to TRBJ1-6; 7 bases match TRBD1. This CDR3 contains 13 residues. Germline CDR1 and CDR2: SQVTM and ANQGSEA. V shed 7 bases, J shed 10 bases, and the junction held 10 bases outside the gene matches. The CDR3: CSASTGAGSPLHF. DNA of the CDR3: TGCAGCGCCTCTACAGGGGCAGGCTCACCCCTCCACTTT.

This clone occurred a few times. The chain links TRBV7-2 to TRBJ1-2; D is unclear. The CDR3 has 14 amino acids. Germline V gene lookup returns CDR1 SGHTA and CDR2 FQGNSA. With 1 base removed from V and 6 bases from J, the gap between germline ends came to 12 bases. CDR3 in DNA: TGTGCCAGCAGCTTAGGTTTAGGGATTGATGGCTACACCTTC. It encodes CASSLGLGIDGYTF.

As for this clone: One end of the junction does not line up with germline, which may come from a read error. The CDR3 protein is CASSHLGGLYSF. As DNA, the CDR3 is TGTGCCAGCAGCCACCTTGGGGGCCTCTACAGCTTC. The chain employs TRBV4-2 and TRBJ2-4, with D possibly being TRBD1 (6 bases). The V gene's germline CDR1 is LGHNA and CDR2 YNFKEQ. CDR3 length equals 12 residues.

The chain recombines TRBV7-9 with TRBJ2-1; D might be TRBD1 (6 bases). There are 15 residues in the CDR3. Germline assignment: CDR1 SEHNR and CDR2 FQNEAQ (reference sequence). Trimming pared 1 base from V and 7 bases from J, leaving 14 bases between. The CDR3, as DNA: TGTGCCAGCAGCTTAGGGTCAGGGGCGGTGAATGAGCAGTTCTTC. Encoded protein: CASSLGSGAVNEQFF.

The chain employs TRBV6-1 and TRBJ2-7, with 8 bases fitting TRBD1. This CDR3 has 14 residues. J gave up 1 base and V 6 bases, and 5 bases lay outside the gene matches. Germline V gene sequence: CDR1 MNHNS, CDR2 SASEGT. The CDR3, as DNA: TGTGCCAGCAGGAAGGGACAGGATTCCTACGAGCAGTACTTC. The encoded protein is CASRKGQDSYEQYF.

This rearrangement joins TRBV7-2 to TRBJ2-6; possibly TRBD1 for D (5 bases). The CDR3 length is 15 residues. From germline, CDR1 is SGHTA and CDR2 FQGNSA. With 5 bases removed from V and 0 bases from J, the gap between germline ends came to 8 bases. Written as DNA, the CDR3 is TGTGCCAGCAGCCCACAGGCCTCTGGGGCCAACGTCCTGACTTTC. Protein sequence: CASSPQASGANVLTF.

This chain joins TRBV4-2 and TRBJ1-1, with D unclear. The germline V gene has CDR1 LGHNA and CDR2 YNFKEQ. This CDR3 spans 15 amino acids. Trimming stripped 0 bases from V and 2 bases from J, with 10 bases between. DNA for the CDR3: TGTGCCAGCAGCCAAGACGGATTGCTAAACACTGAAGCTTTCTTT. Translating it yields CASSQDGLLNTEAFF.

The V call is TRBV6-6, the J call TRBJ2-1; the D gene is possibly TRBD2 (5 bases). The CDR3 is 15 amino acids. V dropped 7 bases and J dropped 0 bases, with 13 bases sitting between them. Germline CDR1 reads MNHNY; CDR2 reads SVGAGI (reference sequence). CDR3 DNA sequence: TGTGCCAGCACCCTACTAGACTACTCCTACAATGAGCAGTTCTTC. This sequence encodes CASTLLDYSYNEQFF.

The J gene is TRBJ2-2, the V gene TRBV27; the D gene is possibly TRBD1 (5 bases). The CDR3 spans 16 residues. V lost 5 bases to trimming and J lost 1 base, with 14 bases between them. Germline loops: CDR1 MNHEY, CDR2 SMNVEV (reference sequence). CDR3 nucleotides: TGTGCCAGCAGTCGGACACTACCCGTGAACACCGGGGAGCTGTTTTTT. Translating it yields CASSRTLPVNTGELFF.

The CDR3 spells CASSGGAGVYTEAFF. The DNA for the CDR3 is TGTGCCAGCAGTGGGGGGGCAGGGGTTTACACTGAAGCTTTCTTT. The V and J genes are TRBV6-1 and TRBJ1-1; perhaps TRBD1 as D (6 bases). Trimming removed 4 bases at V and 3 bases at J, with 15 bases between. Germline V lookup: CDR1 MNHNS, CDR2 SASEGT. This CDR3 region has 15 residues.

The rearrangement uses TRBV10-3 and TRBJ2-2, with D unresolved. The V gene lost 4 bases and the J gene lost 3 bases, with 6 bases spanning the gap. Germline assignment: CDR1 ENHRY and CDR2 SYGVKD. The CDR3 runs 13 residues. The CDR3 nucleotides are TGTGCCATCAGTGTACTGGACACCGGGGAGCTGTTTTTT. Its protein is CAISVLDTGELFF.

The V call is TRBV7-2, the J call TRBJ1-5, with TRBD1 as a possible D gene (5 bases). The CDR3 is 14 amino acids. Between the trimmed V and J ends, which lost 1 base and 7 bases, there was a span of 11 bases. Germline V gives CDR1 SGHTA, CDR2 FQGNSA. CDR3 sequence reads: CASSLERGRQPQHF. The CDR3, as DNA: TGTGCCAGCAGCTTAGAAAGGGGACGGCAGCCCCAGCATTTT.

V usage is TRBV7-8 and J usage is TRBJ1-1, with no clear D. The CDR3 is 16 amino acids. Germline CDR1 reads SGHVS; CDR2 reads FQNEAQ. Trimming removed 2 bases at V and 1 base at J, with 14 bases between. This chain's CDR3 is CASSLLPGQENTEAFF. CDR3 in DNA: TGTGCCAGCAGCTTATTACCTGGCCAGGAGAACACTGAAGCTTTCTTT.

The chain uses TRBV15 and TRBJ2-7; 13 nucleotides align to TRBD2. The CDR3 runs 18 residues. Germline V gene lookup returns CDR1 LNHNV and CDR2 YYDKDF (reference sequence). Losses at the gene ends were 3 bases for V and 0 bases for J; bases not matched to a gene: 8. CDR3 sequence: CATSSSGLAGFSSYEQYF. CDR3 DNA sequence: TGTGCCACCAGCAGCTCGGGACTAGCGGGATTTTCCTCCTACGAGCAGTACTTC.

The chain joins TRBV7-2 to TRBJ1-2; 7 bases map to TRBD1. This CDR3 has 14 residues. From germline, CDR1 is SGHTA and CDR2 FQGNSA. J was trimmed by 8 bases and V by 5 bases; bases with no gene match: 11. The CDR3 region is CASSLGQVGAGYTF. CDR3 coding DNA: TGTGCCAGCAGCCTCGGACAGGTCGGTGCGGGCTACACCTTC.

The gene calls are TRBV4-1 and TRBJ2-7; tentative D call: TRBD1 (6 bases). The germline CDR1 and CDR2 sequences are MGHRA and YSYEKL. There are 14 residues in the CDR3. The ends were cut back, 4 bases at V and 3 bases at J, with 13 bases in the middle. This CDR3 is CASSRLDSNYEQYF. Here the CDR3 DNA reads TGCGCCAGCAGCCGATTGGACAGCAACTACGAGCAGTACTTC.

The V gene is TRBV7-9, the J gene TRBJ2-1, with 14 bases that match TRBD2. The CDR3 contains 17 residues. V trimming: 5 bases; J trimming: 7 bases; junction bases outside the gene matches: 10. Germline CDR1 SEHNR, CDR2 FQNEAQ (reference sequence). This CDR3 is CASSRMKGLAGVNEQFF. For the CDR3, the DNA is TGTGCCAGCAGCCGGATGAAGGGACTAGCGGGAGTTAATGAGCAGTTCTTC.

The genes are TRBV27 and TRBJ1-1, with a possible D match to TRBD1 (5 bases). Trimming removed 3 bases from V and 3 bases from J, with 8 bases in between. In germline, CDR1 is MNHEY, CDR2 SMNVEV (reference sequence). This CDR3 comprises 13 residues. The CDR3 loop is CASSFRADTEAFF. The DNA of the CDR3 is TGTGCCAGCAGTTTCAGGGCAGACACTGAAGCTTTCTTT.

The chain links TRBV4-2 to TRBJ1-3; D call uncertain. Trimming shortened V by 0 bases and J by 2 bases, and 8 bases separated the two germline ends. Germline CDR1 reads LGHNA; CDR2 reads YNFKEQ. The CDR3 sequence is 15 residues long. DNA for the CDR3: TGTGCCAGCAGCCAAGAAACAACAGCTGGAAACACCATATATTTT. This sequence encodes CASSQETTAGNTIYF.

The chain links TRBV14 to TRBJ2-5, with no clear D. V lost 5 bases and J 4 bases, leaving 11 bases between the germline ends. Germline-derived CDR1 and CDR2 are SGHDN and FVKESK. This CDR3 region has 13 residues. The CDR3 nucleotides read TGTGCCAGCAGCGACTCCCAAGGAGAGACCCAGTACTTC. Protein product: CASSDSQGETQYF. Together with reference TRBV14 and TRBJ2-5, the CDR3 gives the full variable domain: EAGVTQFPSHSVIEKGQTVTLRCDPISGHDNLYWYRRVMGKEIKFLLHFVKESKQDESGMPNNRFLAERTGGTYSTLKVQPAELEDSGVYFCASSDSQGETQYFGPGTRLLVL.